In this sample, the clone carrying this T cell receptor beta chain turned up once. What it binds is unknown. Other DNA sequences in this sample translate to the same CDR3. Only CD45RO-negative cells positively selected for CCR7 counted as naive CD8 cells, so terminally differentiated effector memory CD45RA+ cells were excluded. The assay ran at deep level. In the original analysis: Filtering differed, since immunoSEQ gave only junction sequences and no quality scores. Assay used: immunoSEQ multiplex PCR; TCRdb lists only in-frame clones, some missing. V, J and clone size are taken as reported in that table, and D and trimming were inferred from the DNA itself. This sample has millions of clones, with roughly 91% found just once. Trimming shortened V by 2 bases and J by 2 bases, and 4 bases separated the two germline ends. The germline CDR1 and CDR2 sequences are MNHEY and SMNVEV (reference sequence). This CDR3 is 12 amino acids long.

These data originate in a study of shared clonotypes between healthy human individuals. Study-wide findings and caveats: With a few donors compared, 4% to 5.5% of naive CD4 clonotypes were shared.

This chain links TRBV27 with TRBJ2-7; D uncertain. The origin of this receptor is a man aged 18 to 29 in good health. Some clones in this sample may be carry-over from other donors' samples. The specimen sequenced was naive CD8+ T cells from PBMCs. This chain's CDR3 is CASSLSPYEQYF. The CDR3 bases are TGTGCCAGCAGTTTAAGTCCCTACGAGCAGTACTTC.